This TCR beta chain comes out of a study of cytomegalovirus exposure and HLA in healthy donors (dated by TCRdb to about 2017). Regarding the research as a whole: An earlier analysis of about 530 of the donors reported about 300 Gb of sequence data and around 100 million unique TCR beta sequences obtained from approximately 180 million T cells. An early release that covered roughly 600 HLA-typed donors contained about 300 gigabases of sequencing data and around 80 million unique TCR sequences. Of the roughly 410 genotyped donors, over 80% were placed in the genetic ancestry cluster associated with self-reported Caucasian donors. The study aimed to test whether cataloging public T cell receptors could reveal signatures of past pathogen exposure. The study used immunosequencing to profile the T cell repertoires of several hundred subjects and linked those repertoires to cytomegalovirus serostatus. Along with the roughly 610-subject first cohort, a separate validation cohort of approximately 110 different subjects was used. High-throughput TCR immunosequencing, statistical association of individual TCRs with disease status, and machine learning were combined to predict cytomegalovirus infection status. To study patterns of TCR occurrence, a later analysis re-analyzed previously published TCR beta repertoires from 500 to 850 donors and added high-resolution HLA genotyping. The later analysis used no new phenotypic data to find candidate immune exposures, relying instead on TCR beta sequences and their occurrence across donors. An earlier analysis of around 580 of the donors used high-throughput TCR beta sequencing to judge whether each TCR beta V gene segment behaved as functional or pseudogenic. Donor age, sex, ethnicity and CMV serostatus were compiled alongside the repertoire data. A later genetic analysis took genome-wide SNP genotypes for about three fifths of the 666 donors and used that subset as a discovery cohort. All discovery cohort repertoires had been generated on a single sequencing platform. Both class I and class II loci were covered by HLA typing, at four-digit resolution. The number of typed donors differed by locus: about 620-640 for A, B, C, DRB1 and DQB1; 522 for DQA1; over 600 for DPA1; and around 470 for DPB1. Because of strong linkage in the cohort, four or five DR-DQ haplotypes were treated as single units for association and clustering. Across about 370 genotyped donors of the cohort, an average of roughly 200,000 unique TCR beta nucleotide sequences per donor were sequenced, and approximately 17% of those sequences were non-productive.

CDR1 MGHDK and CDR2 SYGVNS are derived from the germline V gene. V lost 5 bases and J lost 2 bases; the stretch between them is 9 bases long. The CDR3 measures 13 amino acids from cysteine to phenylalanine. The sequence is cut down to CDR3 DNA, 39 bases in frame from base 1. This clone was observed a handful of times. There is no known antigen for this receptor. Base quality data are lacking; no much larger clone is found one base away. In total, roughly 710 healthy bone marrow donors made up the cohort. All cohort members were sampled while nominally healthy, although unrecorded immune exposures were likely present. The donor was CMV seropositive and belonged to the group of some 290 seropositive cohort members. A peripheral blood sample was collected from each donor, and TCR beta sequencing was performed on peripheral blood mononuclear cells. Genomic DNA extraction from the blood cell samples was performed with the Qiagen DNeasy Blood Extraction Kit.

The library relied on the immunoSEQ multiplex PCR assay. For the multiplex PCR, a mixture combining 60 forward primers for TCR Vbeta segments and 13 reverse primers for TCR Jbeta segments was used. Amplification of the CDR3 region of rearranged TCR beta genes was performed with a multiplex PCR assay on genomic DNA. The Illumina HiSeq System was used to sequence the amplified TCR beta libraries as 87-base-pair reads. The paper's data handling went like this. A later analysis counted approximately 84 million unique TCR beta chains across the 670 or so repertoires, and about 10 million of these chains were shared by at least two donors. A nearest-neighbor algorithm error-corrected the raw reads and collapsed the reads into unique sequences, merging closely related sequences to remove PCR and sequencing errors. V, D and J gene segments were assigned by aligning CDR3 sequences to IMGT reference sequences. For a sequence to be retained, at least a six-nucleotide match to both a V gene segment and a J gene segment was required. Rearrangements were classified as productive when the CDR3 lacked stop codons and remained in frame with V and J, and all other rearrangements were classified as non-productive. CDR3 was defined according to IMGT convention as the region running from the second conserved V-encoded cysteine to the conserved J-encoded phenylalanine. Sequences without an unambiguous match to a single V gene segment were excluded from the earlier analysis of a few hundred of the donors. An earlier analysis of almost 600 of the donors classified V segments as functional when productive rearrangements were above 56.7% and as segregating when the standard deviation between donors was above 5%. A statistical classification framework was built for diagnosing cytomegalovirus status from the catalog of TCR beta chain sequences. V and J gene assignment, in a later analysis, came from comparing TCR nucleotide sequences with IMGT/GENE-DB human TR gene sequences. Using the TCRdist pipeline, a later analysis assigned CDR3 sequences along with most-parsimonious VDJ recombination scenarios. In a later analysis, every TCR beta chain was defined by the combination of its CDR3 amino acid sequence and its V-gene family, and reads without a unique V-gene family were dropped. In a later analysis, around 600 highly shared, low-generation-probability nucleotide sequences were removed to address suspected cross-contamination and a sequencing artifact. For each public chain, a later analysis derived a clonal expansion index from normalized ranks of inferred template counts within each repertoire. A later analysis computed generation probabilities with a VDJ recombination model fitted to out-of-frame rearrangements, and checked the results against IGoR. Hypergeometric tests were used in a later analysis to score TCR-TCR, TCR-HLA and TCR-CMV co-occurrence, with a repertoire-size bias correction applied to the TCR pairs. False discovery rates were estimated in a later analysis by permuting HLA or CMV assignments 20 times. In a later analysis, co-occurring TCRs were grouped with DBSCAN, and TCRdist sequence similarity was added when clustering was performed within HLA-allele-positive subsets. For co-occurrence clustering, repertoires with fewer than 30,000 or more than 120,000 public chains were excluded, along with several repertoires with anomalous nucleotide sharing. TCRdb obtained this table from immuneACCESS and retained in-frame rearrangements with V and J assigned. These tables miss some clones; where compared with another copy, unresolved V genes account for less than half of the shortfall, and the remainder is unexplained. V and J calls and clone size follow that table, whereas D and trimming were derived from the DNA. The sample table holds roughly 95,000 clones, of which 82% were seen once. 3% to 3.5% of the sample comes from the top ten.

General conclusions and limits of the study: The presence/absence analyses assumed that sequencing depth was roughly uniform across donors, and that assumption may not be true. The only immune exposure information available for the cohort was CMV serostatus. A cluster of highly shared sequence variants was judged likely to represent a technical artifact of the sequencing pipeline. Because counts were too low, roughly 17 rarely observed V segments, including chromosome 9 orphons, were left out of the earlier analysis of 500 to 750 of the donors. A later analysis reported that several top co-occurrence clusters appeared linked to parvovirus B19, influenza, CMV and Epstein-Barr virus. This cohort had only TCR beta chains sequenced, and the lack of alpha or paired-chain data limited which features could be detected. A later analysis found that TCR association rates varied across HLA loci, with DRB1 alleles showing the most associated TCRs and HLA-C alleles the fewest. Because HLA typing was unavailable for some donors at each locus, only the typed subset was used in association tests. In both the original and validation cohorts, the classifier was reported to diagnose cytomegalovirus status with high specificity and sensitivity. Compared with equally common non-associated chains, HLA-associated TCR beta chains in a later analysis were more clonally expanded and had lower generation probabilities. A total of 150 to 200 TCR beta chains were listed by the study as associated with cytomegalovirus. According to a later analysis, most CMV-associated TCR beta chains appeared to be HLA-restricted, and the HLA associations seemed to be driven largely by CMV exposure. Strong co-occurrence of HLA alleles, especially DR and DQ, made assigning TCR associations to individual alleles difficult. A later genetic analysis reported fewer N-insertions in productive TCRs among donors in an Asian-associated ancestry cluster than the roughly 700-donor mean. Some IMGT-functional V segments, including TRBV6-2 and TRBV6-3, could not be told apart with the 87-base-pair reads, so those segments were excluded. While some public TCRs were present in many individuals, most TCR sequences turned up only very rarely across donors. An earlier analysis of 587 of the donors showed that most TCR beta V segments appeared in productive rearrangements either about 87% or about 30% of the time, which broadly matched IMGT annotations. In vitro tests confirmed that a few of the cytomegalovirus-associated TCR beta chains recognize cytomegalovirus antigens. The authors suggested that the approach could potentially be generalized to other disease states and immunological phenotypes. In a later analysis, 15,000 to 20,000 TCR beta sequences were associated with specific HLA alleles at a false discovery rate of 0.05. A further reported finding was that TCR beta sequences accurately predicted the HLA-A and HLA-B alleles for most subjects in the first cohort. Linkage disequilibrium might explain the correlated functional status among segregating V segments, but an unknown experimental factor could not be ruled out. In a later genetic analysis, a missense DCLRE1C variant was associated with V-gene and J-gene trimming of TCR beta chains, and the association was replicated in an independent cohort.

The sample consisted of PBMCs. This clonotype was obtained from a man aged 25-45 years in good health and CMV-seropositive. The chain is assembled from TRBV25-1 and TRBJ1-1; tentative D gene TRBD1, with 5 bases matching. CDR3 loop: CASSPGGNTEAFF. At the DNA level, the sequence is TGTGCCAGCAGTCCCGGGGGAAACACTGAAGCTTTCTTT.